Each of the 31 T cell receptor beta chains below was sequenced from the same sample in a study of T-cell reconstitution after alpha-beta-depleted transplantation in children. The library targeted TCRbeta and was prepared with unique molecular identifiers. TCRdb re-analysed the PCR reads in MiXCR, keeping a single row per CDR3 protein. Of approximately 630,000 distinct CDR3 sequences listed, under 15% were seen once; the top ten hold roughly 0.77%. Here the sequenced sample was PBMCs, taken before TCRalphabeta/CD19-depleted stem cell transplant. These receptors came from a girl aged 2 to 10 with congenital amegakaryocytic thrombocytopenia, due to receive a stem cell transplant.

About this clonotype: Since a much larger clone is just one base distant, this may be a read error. CDR3: CASCPGTNPEAFF. The CDR3 region has the DNA TGTGCCAGCTGTCCCGGGACAAACCCTGAAGCTTTCTTT. V gene TRBV2 combines with J gene TRBJ1-1; a possible D gene is TRBD1 (6 bases). Germline CDR1 and CDR2: SNHLY and FYNNEI. The CDR3 covers 13 residues. The ends were cut back, 8 bases at V and 6 bases at J, with 16 bases in the middle.

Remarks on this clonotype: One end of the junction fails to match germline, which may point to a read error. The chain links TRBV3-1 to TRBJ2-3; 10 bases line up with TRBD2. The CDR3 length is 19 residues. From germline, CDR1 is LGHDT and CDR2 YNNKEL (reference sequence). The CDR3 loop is CASCQVNRPGLASTDTQYF. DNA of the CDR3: TGTGCCAGCTGCCAAGTCAATCGCCCGGGACTAGCGAGTACAGATACGCAGTATTTT.

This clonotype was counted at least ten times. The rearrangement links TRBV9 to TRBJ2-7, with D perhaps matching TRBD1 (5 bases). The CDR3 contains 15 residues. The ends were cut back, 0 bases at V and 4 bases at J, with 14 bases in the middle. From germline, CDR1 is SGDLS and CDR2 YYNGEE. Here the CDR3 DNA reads TGTGCCAGCAGCGTAGGCGCAGGGAATGAGTACGAGCAGTACTTC. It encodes CASSVGAGNEYEQYF.

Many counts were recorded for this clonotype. CDR3 sequence (DNA): TGTGCCAGCAGCCTACTCACCCCTAGAGGGAGCGGAGATACGCAGTATTTT. This gives the protein CASSLLTPRGSGDTQYF. The V call is TRBV7-6, the J call TRBJ2-3; D perhaps matches TRBD2 (5 bases). The CDR3 loop spans 17 amino acids. Germline V gives CDR1 SGHVS, CDR2 FNYEAQ. Trimming took 5 bases from V and 5 from J, leaving 23 bases between them. The full variable domain, with the rest looked up from reference TRBV7-6 and TRBJ2-3, is GAGVSQSPRYKVTKRGQDVALRCDPISGHVSLYWYRQALGQGPEFLTYFNYEAQQDKSGLPNDRFSAERPEGSISTLTIQRTEQRDSAMYRCASSLLTPRGSGDTQYFGPGTRLTVL.

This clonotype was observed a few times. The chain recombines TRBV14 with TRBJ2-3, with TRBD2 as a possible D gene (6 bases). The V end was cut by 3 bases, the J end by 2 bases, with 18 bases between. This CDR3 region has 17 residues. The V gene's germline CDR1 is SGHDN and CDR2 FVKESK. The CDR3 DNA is TGTGCCAGCAGCCATTCTACGACTAGGATGTACACAGATACGCAGTATTTT. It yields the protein CASSHSTTRMYTDTQYF.

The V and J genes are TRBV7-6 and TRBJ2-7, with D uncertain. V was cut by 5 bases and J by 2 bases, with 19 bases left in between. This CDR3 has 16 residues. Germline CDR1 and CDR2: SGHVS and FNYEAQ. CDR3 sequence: CASSAGFHRDAYEQYF. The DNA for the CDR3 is TGTGCCAGCAGCGCCGGATTCCATCGAGACGCCTACGAGCAGTACTTC. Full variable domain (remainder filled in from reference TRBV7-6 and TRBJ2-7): GAGVSQSPRYKVTKRGQDVALRCDPISGHVSLYWYRQALGQGPEFLTYFNYEAQQDKSGLPNDRFSAERPEGSISTLTIQRTEQRDSAMYRCASSAGFHRDAYEQYFGPGTRLTVT.

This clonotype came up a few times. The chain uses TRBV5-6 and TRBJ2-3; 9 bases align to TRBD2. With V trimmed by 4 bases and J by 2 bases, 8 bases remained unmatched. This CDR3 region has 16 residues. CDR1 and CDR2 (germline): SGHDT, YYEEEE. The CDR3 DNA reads TGTGCCAGCAGCCCCCGGACTAGCGCTCACACAGATACGCAGTATTTT. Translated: CASSPRTSAHTDTQYF.

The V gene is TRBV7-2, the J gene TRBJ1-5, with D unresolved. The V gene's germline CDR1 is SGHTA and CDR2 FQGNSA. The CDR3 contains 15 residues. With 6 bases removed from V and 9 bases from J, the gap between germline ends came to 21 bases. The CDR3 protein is CASSKVATVLGPQHF. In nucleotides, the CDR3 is TGTGCCAGCAGTAAAGTCGCGACGGTACTGGGGCCCCAGCATTTT. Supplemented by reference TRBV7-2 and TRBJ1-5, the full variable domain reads GAGVSQSPSNKVTEKGKDVELRCDPISGHTALYWYRQSLGQGLEFLIYFQGNSAPDKSGLPSDRFSAERTGGSVSTLTIQRTQQEDSAVYLCASSKVATVLGPQHFGDGTRLSIL.

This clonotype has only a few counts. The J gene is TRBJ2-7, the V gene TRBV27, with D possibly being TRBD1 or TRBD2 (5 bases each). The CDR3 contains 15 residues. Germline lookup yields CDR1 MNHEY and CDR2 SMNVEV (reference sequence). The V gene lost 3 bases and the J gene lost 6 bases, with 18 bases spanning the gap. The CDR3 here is CASSFGSRVRSEQYF. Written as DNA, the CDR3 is TGTGCCAGCAGTTTTGGGAGCAGGGTTCGATCCGAGCAGTACTTC.

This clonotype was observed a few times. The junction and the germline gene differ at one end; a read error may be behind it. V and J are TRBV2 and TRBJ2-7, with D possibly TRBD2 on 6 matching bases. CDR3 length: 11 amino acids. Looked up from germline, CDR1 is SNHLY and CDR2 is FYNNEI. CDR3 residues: CASSEAGGVVF. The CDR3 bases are TGTGCCAGCAGTGAAGCCGGAGGGGTAGTGTTC.

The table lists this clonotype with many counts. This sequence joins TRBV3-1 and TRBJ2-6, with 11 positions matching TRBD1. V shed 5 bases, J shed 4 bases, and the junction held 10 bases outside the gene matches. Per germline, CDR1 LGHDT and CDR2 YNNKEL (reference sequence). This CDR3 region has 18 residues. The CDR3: CASSTGQGVPLGANVLTF. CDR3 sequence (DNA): TGTGCCAGCAGCACGGGACAGGGGGTCCCTTTAGGGGCCAACGTCCTGACTTTC.

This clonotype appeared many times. CDR3 sequence (DNA): TGCAGTGCTATTCTAGCGGGAGCGGAAGATACGCAGTATTTT. Translating it yields CSAILAGAEDTQYF. The chain is built from TRBV20-1 and TRBJ2-3; 10 nucleotides line up with TRBD2. V lost 4 bases to trimming and J lost 5 bases; unmatched junction nucleotides: 6. The CDR3 runs 14 residues. Germline V gene data show CDR1 as DFQATT and CDR2 as SNEGSKA (reference sequence).

CDR3 region: CASSLELAGGSRFF. CDR3 nucleotide sequence: TGTGCCAGCAGCTTAGAGCTAGCGGGAGGAAGTAGGTTCTTC. The chain carries TRBV7-9 and TRBJ2-1, with 11 bases fitting TRBD2. With V trimmed by 1 base and J by 15 bases, 8 bases remained unmatched. Germline loops: CDR1 SEHNR, CDR2 FQNEAQ (reference sequence). This CDR3 has 14 residues.

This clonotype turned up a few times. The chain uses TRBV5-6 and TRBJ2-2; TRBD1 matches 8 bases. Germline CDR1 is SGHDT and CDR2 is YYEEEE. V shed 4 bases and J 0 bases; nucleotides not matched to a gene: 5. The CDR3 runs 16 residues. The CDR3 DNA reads TGTGCCAGCAGCCTCCCGGGACAGGCGAACACCGGGGAGCTGTTTTTT. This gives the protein CASSLPGQANTGELFF.

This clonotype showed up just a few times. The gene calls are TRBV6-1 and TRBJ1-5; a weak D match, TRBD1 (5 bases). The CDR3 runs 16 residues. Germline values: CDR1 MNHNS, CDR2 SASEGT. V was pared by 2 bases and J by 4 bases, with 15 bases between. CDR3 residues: CASSEWRGPHNQPQHF. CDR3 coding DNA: TGTGCCAGCAGTGAATGGAGGGGCCCCCATAATCAGCCCCAGCATTTT.

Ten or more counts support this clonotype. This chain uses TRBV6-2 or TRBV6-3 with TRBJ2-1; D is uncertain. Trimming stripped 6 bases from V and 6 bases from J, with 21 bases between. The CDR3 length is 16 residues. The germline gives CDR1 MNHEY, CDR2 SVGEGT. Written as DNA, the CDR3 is TGTGCCAGCAGCTCCACGCTCTTGAGTTTGGGCAATGAGCAGTTCTTC. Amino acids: CASSSTLLSLGNEQFF.

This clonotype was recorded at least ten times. Here the CDR3 reads CSAPPGLAAYNEQFF. CDR3 DNA sequence: TGCAGTGCACCACCGGGACTAGCGGCTTACAATGAGCAGTTCTTC. The rearrangement links TRBV20-1 to TRBJ2-1, with 11 bases identical to TRBD2. This CDR3 region has 15 residues. Germline V CDR1 and CDR2: DFQATT, SNEGSKA (reference sequence). J was trimmed by 4 bases and V by 6 bases; bases with no gene match: 8.

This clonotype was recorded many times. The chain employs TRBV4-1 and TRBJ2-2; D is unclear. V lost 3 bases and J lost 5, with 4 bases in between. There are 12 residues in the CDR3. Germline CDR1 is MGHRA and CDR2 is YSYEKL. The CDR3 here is CASSQRTGELFF. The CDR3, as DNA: TGCGCCAGCAGCCAGAGGACCGGGGAGCTGTTTTTT.

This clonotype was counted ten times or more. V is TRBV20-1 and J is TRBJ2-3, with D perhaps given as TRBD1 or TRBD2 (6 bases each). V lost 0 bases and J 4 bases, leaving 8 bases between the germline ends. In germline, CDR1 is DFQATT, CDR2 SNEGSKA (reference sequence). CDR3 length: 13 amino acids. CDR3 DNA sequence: TGCAGTGCTAGAGATAGGGGGGCAGATACGCAGTATTTT. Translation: CSARDRGADTQYF.

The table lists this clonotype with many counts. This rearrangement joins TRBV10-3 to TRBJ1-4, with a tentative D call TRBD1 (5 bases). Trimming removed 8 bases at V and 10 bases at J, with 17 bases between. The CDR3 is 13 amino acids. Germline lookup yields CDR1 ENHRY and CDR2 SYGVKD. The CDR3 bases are TGTGCCATCTCCGCGGAACAGGAGGGAAAACTGTTTTTT. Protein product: CAISAEQEGKLFF.

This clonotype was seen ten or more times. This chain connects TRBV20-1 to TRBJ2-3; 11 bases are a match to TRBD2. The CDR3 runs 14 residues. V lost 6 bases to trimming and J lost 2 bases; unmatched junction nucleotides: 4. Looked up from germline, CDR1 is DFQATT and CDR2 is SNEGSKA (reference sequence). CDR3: CSALAGGYTDTQYF. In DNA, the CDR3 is TGCAGTGCCTTAGCGGGAGGGTACACAGATACGCAGTATTTT.

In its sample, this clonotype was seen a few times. The CDR3 protein is CASSQRNRAEGTQYF. DNA for the CDR3: TGTGCCAGCAGCCAACGTAACAGGGCGGAAGGGACCCAGTACTTC. This chain links TRBV3-1 with TRBJ2-5, with D perhaps matching TRBD1 (6 bases). The CDR3 spans 15 residues. CDR1 and CDR2 from the germline V gene are LGHDT and YNNKEL (reference sequence). V dropped 2 bases and J dropped 7 bases, with 17 bases sitting between them.

Written as DNA, the CDR3 is TGTGCCAGCAGCGAGGGACAGGGGGCCGTGACCGGGGAGCTGTTTTTT. Protein sequence: CASSEGQGAVTGELFF. The V and J genes are TRBV11-2 and TRBJ2-2; TRBD1 aligns across 12 bases. Germline V CDR1 and CDR2: SGHAT, FQNNGV. The V and J ends lost 5 bases and 5 bases, in that order; junction bases with no gene match: 6. This CDR3 contains 16 residues.

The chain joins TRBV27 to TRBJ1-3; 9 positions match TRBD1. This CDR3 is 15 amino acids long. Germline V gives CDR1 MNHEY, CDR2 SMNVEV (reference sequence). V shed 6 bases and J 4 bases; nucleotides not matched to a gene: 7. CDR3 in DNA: TGTGCCAGCAGACCAACAGGGGGCCCAGGAAACACCATATATTTT. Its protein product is CASRPTGGPGNTIYF.

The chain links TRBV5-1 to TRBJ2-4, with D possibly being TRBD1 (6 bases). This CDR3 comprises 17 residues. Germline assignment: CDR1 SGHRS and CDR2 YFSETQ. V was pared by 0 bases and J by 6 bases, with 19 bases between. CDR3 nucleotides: TGCGCCAGCAGCTTGGACCCTTACAGGGCGGCGGGAAACATTCAGTACTTC. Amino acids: CASSLDPYRAAGNIQYF.

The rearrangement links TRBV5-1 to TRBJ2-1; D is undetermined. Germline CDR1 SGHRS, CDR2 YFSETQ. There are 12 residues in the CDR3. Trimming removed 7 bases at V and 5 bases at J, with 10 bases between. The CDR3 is CASGLHNNEQFF. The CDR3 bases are TGCGCCAGCGGGCTTCACAACAATGAGCAGTTCTTC.

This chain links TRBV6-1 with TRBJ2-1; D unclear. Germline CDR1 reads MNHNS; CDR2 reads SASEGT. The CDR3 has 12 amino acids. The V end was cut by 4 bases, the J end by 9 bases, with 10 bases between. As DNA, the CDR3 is TGTGCCAGCAGTGGCCGTAGCATTGAGCAGTTCTTC. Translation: CASSGRSIEQFF.

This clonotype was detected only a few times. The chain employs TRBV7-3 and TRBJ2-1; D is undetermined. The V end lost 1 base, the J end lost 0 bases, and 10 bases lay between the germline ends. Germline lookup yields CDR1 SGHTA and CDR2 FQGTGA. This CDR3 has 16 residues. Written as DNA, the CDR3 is TGTGCCAGCAGCTTAATGCGGAGTAGCTCCTACAATGAGCAGTTCTTC. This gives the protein CASSLMRSSSYNEQFF.

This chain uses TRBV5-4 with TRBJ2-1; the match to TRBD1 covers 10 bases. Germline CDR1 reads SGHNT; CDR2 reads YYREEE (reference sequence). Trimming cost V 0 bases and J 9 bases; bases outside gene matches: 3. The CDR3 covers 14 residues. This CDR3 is CASSLGTGGSEQFF. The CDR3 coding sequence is TGTGCCAGCAGCTTGGGGACAGGGGGTTCTGAGCAGTTCTTC.

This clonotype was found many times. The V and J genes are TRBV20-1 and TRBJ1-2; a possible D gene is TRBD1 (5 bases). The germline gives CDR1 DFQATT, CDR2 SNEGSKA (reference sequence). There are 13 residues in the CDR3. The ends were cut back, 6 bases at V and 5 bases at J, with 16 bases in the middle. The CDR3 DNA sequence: TGCAGTGCCCCCCGGGGGGGTAGATATGGCTACACCTTC. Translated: CSAPRGGRYGYTF.

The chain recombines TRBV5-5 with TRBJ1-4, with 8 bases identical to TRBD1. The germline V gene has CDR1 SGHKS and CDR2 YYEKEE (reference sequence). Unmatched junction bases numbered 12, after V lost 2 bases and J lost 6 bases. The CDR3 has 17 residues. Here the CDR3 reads CASSLLQGALNYEKLFF. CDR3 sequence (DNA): TGTGCCAGCAGCTTATTGCAGGGGGCGTTGAATTATGAAAAACTGTTTTTT.